One and the same sample provided the 20 T cell receptor beta chains below, sequenced in a study of cytomegalovirus exposure and HLA in healthy donors. Primers for the PCR totalled 60 Vbeta and 13 Jbeta. Data came from immunoSEQ multiplex PCR; TCRdb stores just in-frame clones and leaves some out. The data show 200,000 or so clones, more than 75% seen once. Sequenced material: PBMCs. These receptors were taken from a male donor in good health and CMV-seronegative.

The chain couples TRBV7-6 to TRBJ2-3, with D possibly TRBD2 on 5 matching bases. This CDR3 is 13 amino acids long. The ends were cut back, 5 bases at V and 4 bases at J, with 10 bases in the middle. Germline CDR1 SGHVS, CDR2 FNYEAQ. Written as DNA, the CDR3 is TGTGCCAGCAGCCCTAGCCCCGCAGATACGCAGTATTTT. Protein product: CASSPSPADTQYF.

The J gene is TRBJ2-5, the V gene TRBV28, with 7 positions matching TRBD1. The J call may be faulty, since TRBJ2-7 better matches the DNA end. Germline CDR1 and CDR2: MDHEN and SYDVKM. The CDR3 runs to 12 residues. DNA for the CDR3: TGTGCCAGCAAGGGACAGCCCTACGAGCAGTACTTC. It encodes CASKGQPYEQYF.

The chain recombines TRBV25-1 with TRBJ2-1, with 7 bases lining up with TRBD1. The CDR3 runs to 14 residues. V shed 5 bases, J shed 2 bases, and the junction held 3 bases outside the gene matches. Germline-derived CDR1 and CDR2 are MGHDK and SYGVNS. The CDR3 protein is CASSQTGAYNEQFF. The CDR3 DNA reads as TGTGCCAGCAGTCAAACAGGGGCCTACAATGAGCAGTTCTTC.

The chain uses TRBV7-2 and TRBJ2-1, with 9 bases aligning to TRBD1. Germline V gene data show CDR1 as SGHTA and CDR2 as FQGNSA. V lost 1 base, J lost 1 base, and 2 bases stayed unmatched. CDR3 length: 16 residues. CDR3 loop: CASSLVGTGSYNEQFF. The CDR3 DNA reads TGTGCCAGCAGCTTAGTGGGGACAGGGTCCTACAATGAGCAGTTCTTC.

This CDR3 is CASSYSTVAATGELFF. The CDR3 coding sequence is TGTGCCAGCAGTTACTCGACGGTAGCGGCCACCGGGGAGCTGTTTTTT. The chain uses TRBV6-5 and TRBJ2-2, with D perhaps TRBD2 (6 bases). Germline V gives CDR1 MNHEY, CDR2 SVGAGI. With 0 bases removed from V and 4 bases from J, the gap between germline ends came to 12 bases. This CDR3 has 16 residues.

In this sample, this clone turned up a few times. The chain carries TRBV6-5 and TRBJ2-7; 8 positions agree with TRBD1. Per germline, CDR1 MNHEY and CDR2 SVGAGI. The CDR3 contains 14 residues. The V gene end was trimmed by 6 bases and the J gene end by 2 bases; junction bases not matched to a gene: 6. The CDR3 sequence is CASRTGTGTYEQYF. DNA for the CDR3: TGTGCCAGCAGAACCGGGACAGGAACCTACGAGCAGTACTTC.

The V gene is TRBV18, the J gene TRBJ1-2, with 8 bases lining up with TRBD1. The trim removed 3 bases at V and 5 bases at J, leaving 14 bases unmatched. Germline CDR1 and CDR2: KGHSH and LQKENI. This CDR3 has 17 residues. CDR3 in amino acids: CASSPLAGQELYYGYTF. The CDR3 bases are TGTGCCAGCTCACCCCTGGCGGGACAGGAACTTTATTATGGCTACACCTTC. Variable domain in full (rest from reference TRBV18 and TRBJ1-2): NAGVMQNPRHLVRRRGQEARLRCSPMKGHSHVYWYRQLPEEGLKFMVYLQKENIIDESGMPKERFSAEFPKEGPSILRIQQVVRGDSAAYFCASSPLAGQELYYGYTFGSGTRLTVV.

The rearrangement uses TRBV10-3 and TRBJ2-5; TRBD2 matches 13 bases. The J segment lost 4 bases and the V segment lost 6 bases, leaving 5 bases of the junction unmatched. The CDR3 is 15 residues long. Germline-derived CDR1 and CDR2 are ENHRY and SYGVKD. CDR3 region: CAISGLAGAPETQYF. CDR3 sequence (DNA): TGTGCCATCAGCGGACTAGCGGGAGCCCCAGAGACCCAGTACTTC.

This chain joins TRBV5-1 and TRBJ2-1; 9 bases are a match to TRBD2. This CDR3 is 17 amino acids long. Trimming at V came to 4 bases and at J to 9 bases, leaving 17 bases not matched to a gene. From germline, CDR1 is SGHRS and CDR2 YFSETQ. The CDR3 DNA reads TGCGCCAGCAGCCCGAGCCTGGCGGCGGGAGGGCTTGGTGAGCAGTTCTTC. Its protein is CASSPSLAAGGLGEQFF.

This chain joins TRBV19 and TRBJ1-4; 7 bases align to TRBD1. The CDR3 sequence is 15 residues long. V shed 3 bases and J 7 bases; nucleotides not matched to a gene: 8. CDR1 and CDR2 from the germline V gene are LNHDA and SQIVND (reference sequence). The CDR3 loop reads CASSIGQAVGEKLFF. DNA for the CDR3: TGTGCCAGTAGTATCGGACAGGCGGTGGGTGAAAAACTGTTTTTT.

The gene calls are TRBV6-1 and TRBJ2-3; no firm D call. This CDR3 region has 15 residues. In germline, CDR1 is MNHNS, CDR2 SASEGT. V dropped 6 bases and J dropped 3 bases, with 16 bases sitting between them. DNA of the CDR3: TGTGCCAGCAGGGCCCGTGAGCGTGGTACAGATACGCAGTATTTT. As protein: CASRARERGTDTQYF.

This clone was recorded a few times. The J gene is TRBJ2-1, the V gene TRBV5-4; perhaps TRBD2 as D (6 bases). The V gene lost 3 bases and the J gene lost 4 bases, with 17 bases spanning the gap. Germline-derived CDR1 and CDR2 are SGHNT and YYREEE (reference sequence). The CDR3 covers 16 residues. DNA of the CDR3: TGTGCCAGCAGCTCCGGGACTGCAGCCGTTTACAATGAGCAGTTCTTC. This sequence encodes CASSSGTAAVYNEQFF.

The chain joins TRBV9 to TRBJ2-5, with D perhaps matching TRBD2 (6 bases). With 4 bases removed from V and 1 base from J, the gap between germline ends came to 17 bases. This CDR3 is built from 16 residues. In germline, CDR1 is SGDLS, CDR2 YYNGEE. The CDR3 spells CASSLTSLRPQETQYF. CDR3 sequence (DNA): TGTGCCAGCAGCCTTACTAGCTTGCGCCCCCAAGAGACCCAGTACTTC.

Note on this clone: The germline gene is not matched at one end of the junction; a read error may be the cause. The CDR3 DNA reads as TGTTCCAGCAACCCGGGACTAGCGCCCCATGGGGAGCTGTTTTTT. Translating gives CSSNPGLAPHGELFF. This chain joins TRBV7-9 and TRBJ2-2; the match to TRBD2 covers 10 bases. The germline V gene has CDR1 SEHNR and CDR2 FQNEAQ (reference sequence). This CDR3 has 15 residues.

The genes are TRBV4-1 and TRBJ2-3, with a possible D match to TRBD2 (5 bases). Trimming took off 3 bases at V and 7 bases at J, with 17 bases between the two ends. The CDR3 has 15 amino acids. CDR1 and CDR2 (germline): MGHRA, YSYEKL. The CDR3 DNA is TGCGCCAGCAGCCAGGCGAGGGCGGAGCCCCATACGCAGTATTTT. Residues: CASSQARAEPHTQYF.

The chain is built from TRBV27 and TRBJ1-5, with TRBD1 matching 7 bases. The CDR3 is 14 residues long. Losses at the gene ends were 5 bases for V and 5 bases for J; bases not matched to a gene: 6. The germline V gene encodes CDR1 MNHEY and CDR2 SMNVEV (reference sequence). In DNA, the CDR3 is TGTGCCAGCAGTCACAGGGGACGAGATCAGCCCCAGCATTTT. This encodes CASSHRGRDQPQHF.

This chain links TRBV9 with TRBJ2-7, with TRBD1 matching 11 bases. V shed 0 bases and J 9 bases; nucleotides not matched to a gene: 17. This CDR3 is 18 amino acids long. The germline CDR1 and CDR2 sequences are SGDLS and YYNGEE. CDR3 amino acids: CASSVGTGGVSGRDGQYF. CDR3 bases: TGTGCCAGCAGCGTAGGGACAGGGGGCGTTAGCGGTAGGGACGGGCAGTACTTC.

A single count supports this clone. The CDR3 DNA follows: TGTGCCAGCAGCTGGCAGACAGGGGAAGCCTCTGGAAACACCATATATTTT. It yields the protein CASSWQTGEASGNTIYF. The J gene is TRBJ1-3, the V gene TRBV5-5, with 8 bases matching TRBD1. This CDR3 region has 17 residues. From germline, CDR1 is SGHKS and CDR2 YYEKEE (reference sequence). Trimming took 3 bases from V and 0 from J; bases not matched to a gene: 8.

The chain carries TRBV19 and TRBJ2-1; possibly TRBD2 for D (6 bases). Germline CDR1 LNHDA, CDR2 SQIVND (reference sequence). The length of the CDR3 is 15 residues. V lost 1 base to trimming and J lost 3 bases, with 10 bases between them. The CDR3 coding sequence is TGTGCCAGTAGTATAGGACTAGGGGTCTACAATGAGCAGTTCTTC. This encodes CASSIGLGVYNEQFF. The variable domain in full, completed from reference TRBV19 and TRBJ2-1, reads DGGITQSPKYLFRKEGQNVTLSCEQNLNHDAMYWYRQDPGQGLRLIYYSQIVNDFQKGDIAEGYSVSREKKESFPLTVTSAQKNPTAFYLCASSIGLGVYNEQFFGPGTRLTVL.

This chain connects TRBV5-3 to TRBJ2-7, with 10 nucleotides matching TRBD2. TRBV5-3 is placed among ORFs of uncertain function. This CDR3 comprises 16 residues. Trimming at V came to 1 base and at J to 0 bases, leaving 4 bases not matched to a gene. CDR3 nucleotides: TGTGCCAGAAGCTTGTCCTGGACTAGCGGCTCCTACGAGCAGTACTTC. Encoded protein: CARSLSWTSGSYEQYF.